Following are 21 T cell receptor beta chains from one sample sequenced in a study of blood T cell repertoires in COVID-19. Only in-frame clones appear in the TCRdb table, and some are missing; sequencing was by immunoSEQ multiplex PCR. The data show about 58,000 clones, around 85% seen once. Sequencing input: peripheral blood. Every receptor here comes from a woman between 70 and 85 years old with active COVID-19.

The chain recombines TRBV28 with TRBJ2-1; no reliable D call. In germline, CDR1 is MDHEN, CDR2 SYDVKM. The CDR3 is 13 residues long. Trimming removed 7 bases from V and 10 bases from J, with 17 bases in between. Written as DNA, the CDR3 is TGTGCCAGCACCCAACTCAGATACAGCGAGCAGTTCTTC. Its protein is CASTQLRYSEQFF.

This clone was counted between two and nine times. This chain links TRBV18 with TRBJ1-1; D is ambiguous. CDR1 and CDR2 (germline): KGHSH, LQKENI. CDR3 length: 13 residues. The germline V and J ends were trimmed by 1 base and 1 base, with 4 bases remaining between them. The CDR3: CASSPQQNTEAFF. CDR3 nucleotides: TGTGCCAGCTCACCACAGCAGAACACTGAAGCTTTCTTT.

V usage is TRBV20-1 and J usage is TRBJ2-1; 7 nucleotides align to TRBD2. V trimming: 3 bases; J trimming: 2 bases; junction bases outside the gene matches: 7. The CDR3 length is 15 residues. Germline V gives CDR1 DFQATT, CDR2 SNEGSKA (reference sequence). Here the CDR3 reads CSASLGRETYNEQFF. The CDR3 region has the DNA TGCAGTGCTAGTCTCGGGCGGGAGACCTACAATGAGCAGTTCTTC.

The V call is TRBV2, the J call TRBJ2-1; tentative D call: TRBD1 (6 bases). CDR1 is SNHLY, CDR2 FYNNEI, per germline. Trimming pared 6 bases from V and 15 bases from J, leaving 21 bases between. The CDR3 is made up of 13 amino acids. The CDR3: CASSEQGIGIGFF. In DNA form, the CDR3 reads TGTGCCAGCAGCGAACAGGGAATCGGTATTGGGTTCTTC.

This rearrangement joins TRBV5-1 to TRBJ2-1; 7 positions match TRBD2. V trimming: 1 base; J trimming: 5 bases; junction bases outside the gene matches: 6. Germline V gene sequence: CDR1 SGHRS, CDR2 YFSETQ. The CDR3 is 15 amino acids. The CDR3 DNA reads TGCGCCAGCAGCTTGTTCGCGGGAGTAGACAATGAGCAGTTCTTC. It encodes CASSLFAGVDNEQFF.

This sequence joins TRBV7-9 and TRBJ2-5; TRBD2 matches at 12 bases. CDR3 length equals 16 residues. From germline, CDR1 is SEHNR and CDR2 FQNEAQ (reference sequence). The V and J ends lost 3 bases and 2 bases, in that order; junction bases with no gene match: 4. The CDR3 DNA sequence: TGTGCCAGCAGCTTCGGACTAGCGGGATTGCAAGAGACCCAGTACTTC. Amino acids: CASSFGLAGLQETQYF.

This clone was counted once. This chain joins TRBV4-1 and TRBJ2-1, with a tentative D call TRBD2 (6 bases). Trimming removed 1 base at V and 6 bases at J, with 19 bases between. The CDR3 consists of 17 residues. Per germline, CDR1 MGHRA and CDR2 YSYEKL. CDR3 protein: CASSQVGFGSGPNEQFF. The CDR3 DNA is TGCGCCAGCAGCCAAGTGGGATTTGGTAGCGGACCCAATGAGCAGTTCTTC.

The CDR3 protein is CASRQDHQETQYF. CDR3 nucleotide sequence: TGTGCCAGTAGACAGGACCACCAAGAGACCCAGTACTTC. The V call is TRBV19, the J call TRBJ2-5, with D maybe TRBD1 (5 bases). Germline CDR1 is LNHDA and CDR2 is SQIVND (reference sequence). Trimming took off 6 bases at V and 0 bases at J, with 8 bases between the two ends. The CDR3 runs 13 residues.

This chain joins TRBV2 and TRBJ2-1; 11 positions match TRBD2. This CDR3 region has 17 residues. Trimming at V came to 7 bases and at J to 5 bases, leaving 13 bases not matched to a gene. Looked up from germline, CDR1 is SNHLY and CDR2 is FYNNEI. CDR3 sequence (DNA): TGTGCCAGCACCACCCTCCCCGGACTAGCGGGCAACAATGAGCAGTTCTTC. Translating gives CASTTLPGLAGNNEQFF.

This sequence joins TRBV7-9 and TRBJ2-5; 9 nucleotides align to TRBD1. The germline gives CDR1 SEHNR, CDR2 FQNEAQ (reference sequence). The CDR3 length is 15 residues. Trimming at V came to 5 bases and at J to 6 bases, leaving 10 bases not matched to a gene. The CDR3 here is CASSPTGGSGKTQYF. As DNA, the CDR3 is TGTGCCAGCAGCCCAACAGGGGGCTCAGGAAAGACCCAGTACTTC.

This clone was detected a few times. The CDR3 is CASSLAGADQPQHF. The CDR3, as DNA: TGTGCCAGCAGCTTAGCAGGGGCCGATCAGCCCCAGCATTTT. The rearrangement links TRBV7-9 to TRBJ1-5; D might be TRBD1 (5 bases). Germline V gene sequence: CDR1 SEHNR, CDR2 FQNEAQ (reference sequence). CDR3 length equals 14 residues. Trimming stripped 0 bases from V and 5 bases from J, with 8 bases between.

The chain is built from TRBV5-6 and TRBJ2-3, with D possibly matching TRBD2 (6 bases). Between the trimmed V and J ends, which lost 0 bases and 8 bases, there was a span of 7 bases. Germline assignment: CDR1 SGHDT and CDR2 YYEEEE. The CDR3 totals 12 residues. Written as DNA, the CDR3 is TGTGCCAGCAGCTTGGTGGGGGGTACGCAGTATTTT. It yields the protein CASSLVGGTQYF.

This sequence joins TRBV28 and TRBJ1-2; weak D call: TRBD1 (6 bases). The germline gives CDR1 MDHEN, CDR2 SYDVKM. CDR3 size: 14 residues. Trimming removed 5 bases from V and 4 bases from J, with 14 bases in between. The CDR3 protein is CASSDEGDTYGYTF. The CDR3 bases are TGTGCCAGCAGTGACGAGGGGGATACCTATGGCTACACCTTC.

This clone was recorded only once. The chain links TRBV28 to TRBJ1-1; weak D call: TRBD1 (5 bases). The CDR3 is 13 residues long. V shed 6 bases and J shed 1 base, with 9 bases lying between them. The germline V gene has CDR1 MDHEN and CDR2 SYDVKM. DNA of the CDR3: TGTGCCAGCAGCCTGGGGGGGAACACTGAAGCTTTCTTT. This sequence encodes CASSLGGNTEAFF.

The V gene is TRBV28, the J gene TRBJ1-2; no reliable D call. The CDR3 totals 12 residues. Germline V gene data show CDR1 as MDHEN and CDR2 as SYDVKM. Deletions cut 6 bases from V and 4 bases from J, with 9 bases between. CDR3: CASRTPSYGYTF. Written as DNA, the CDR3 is TGTGCCAGCAGGACACCATCCTATGGCTACACCTTC.

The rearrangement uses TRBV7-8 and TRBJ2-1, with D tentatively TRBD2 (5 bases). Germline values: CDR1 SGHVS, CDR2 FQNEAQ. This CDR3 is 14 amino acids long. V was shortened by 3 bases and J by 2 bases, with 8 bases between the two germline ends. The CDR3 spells CASSFHGAYNEQFF. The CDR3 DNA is TGTGCCAGCAGCTTTCACGGGGCCTACAATGAGCAGTTCTTC.

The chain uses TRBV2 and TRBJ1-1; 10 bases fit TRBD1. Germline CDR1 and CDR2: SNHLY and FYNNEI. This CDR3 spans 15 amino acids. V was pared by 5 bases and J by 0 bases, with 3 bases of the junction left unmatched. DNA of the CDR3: TGTGCCAGCAGTACCGGGACAGGGGTGAACACTGAAGCTTTCTTT. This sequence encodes CASSTGTGVNTEAFF.

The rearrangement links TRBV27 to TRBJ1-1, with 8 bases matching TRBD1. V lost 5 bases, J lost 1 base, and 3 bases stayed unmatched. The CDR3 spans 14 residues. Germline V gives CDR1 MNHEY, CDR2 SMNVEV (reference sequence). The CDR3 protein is CASSRTGRNTEAFF. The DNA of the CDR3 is TGTGCCAGCAGTCGGACAGGGAGGAACACTGAAGCTTTCTTT.

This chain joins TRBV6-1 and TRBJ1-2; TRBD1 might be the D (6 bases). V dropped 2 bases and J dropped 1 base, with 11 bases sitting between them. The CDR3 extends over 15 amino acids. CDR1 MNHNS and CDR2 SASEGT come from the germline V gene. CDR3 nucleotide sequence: TGTGCCAGCAGTGAACGCCAGGGGTTTAACTATGGCTACACCTTC. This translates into CASSERQGFNYGYTF.

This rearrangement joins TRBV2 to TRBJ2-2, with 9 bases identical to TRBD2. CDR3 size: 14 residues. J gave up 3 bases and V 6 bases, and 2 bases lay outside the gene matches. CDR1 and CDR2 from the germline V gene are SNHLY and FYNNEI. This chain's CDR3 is CASRREGDTGELFF. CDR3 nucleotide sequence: TGTGCCAGCAGGCGGGAGGGGGACACCGGGGAGCTGTTTTTT.

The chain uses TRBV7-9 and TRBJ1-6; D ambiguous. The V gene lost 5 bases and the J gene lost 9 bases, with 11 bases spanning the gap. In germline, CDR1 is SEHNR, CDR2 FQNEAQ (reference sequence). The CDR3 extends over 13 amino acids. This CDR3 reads CASSETTSSPLHF. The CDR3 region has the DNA TGTGCCAGCAGCGAAACCACAAGTTCACCCCTCCACTTT.